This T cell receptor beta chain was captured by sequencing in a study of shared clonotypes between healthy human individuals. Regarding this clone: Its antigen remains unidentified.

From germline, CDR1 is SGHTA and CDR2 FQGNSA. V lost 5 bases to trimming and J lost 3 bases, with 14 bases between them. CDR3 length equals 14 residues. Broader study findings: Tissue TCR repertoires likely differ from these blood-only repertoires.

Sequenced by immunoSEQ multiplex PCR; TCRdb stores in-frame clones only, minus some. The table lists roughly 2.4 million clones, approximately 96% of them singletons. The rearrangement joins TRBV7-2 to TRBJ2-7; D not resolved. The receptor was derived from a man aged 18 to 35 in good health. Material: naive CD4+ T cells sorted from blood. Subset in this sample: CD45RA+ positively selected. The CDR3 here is CASSRTALGYEQYF. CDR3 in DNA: TGTGCCAGCAGCAGAACTGCGTTGGGCTACGAGCAGTACTTC.